A single sample is the source of the 19 T cell receptor beta chains below, sequenced in a study of vaccination and CD4 T cells after COVID-19. Treatment: approximately nine-day PBMC culture with coronavirus spike peptide pools or control peptides (ViraFEST assay). Their antigens remain unidentified. Oncomine TCR Beta short-read sequencing was applied to DNA from cultured CD4+ T cells. TCRdb redid the calling of the PCR reads with MiXCR, one entry per CDR3 protein. This sample yields around 20,000 distinct CDR3 sequences, of which roughly 71% are seen a single time; 6% to 8.5% belongs to the top ten. The source material was CD4+ T cells from blood, cultured in vitro. These receptors were obtained from a human donor who had recovered from COVID-19.

V usage is TRBV20-1 and J usage is TRBJ2-3; no definite D call. The CDR3 is 13 amino acids. V lost 6 bases to trimming and J lost 3 bases, with 13 bases between them. Per the germline V gene, CDR1 is DFQATT and CDR2 is SNEGSKA (reference sequence). The CDR3 sequence: CSAPGRATDTQYF. The CDR3 DNA follows: TGCAGTGCGCCCGGTAGGGCTACAGATACGCAGTATTTT.

The chain joins TRBV27 to TRBJ2-7; D uncertain. V lost 0 bases and J lost 1, with 4 bases in between. Germline CDR1 is MNHEY and CDR2 is SMNVEV (reference sequence). The CDR3 is 13 amino acids. The DNA of the CDR3 is TGTGCCAGCAGTTTATCTACTTCCTACGAGCAGTACTTC. This gives the protein CASSLSTSYEQYF.

V is TRBV28 and J is TRBJ2-5, with 7 bases identical to TRBD1. CDR3 length equals 16 residues. The V gene's germline CDR1 is MDHEN and CDR2 SYDVKM. V lost 6 bases, J lost 4 bases, and 14 bases stayed unmatched. The CDR3 nucleotides read TGTGCCAGCAGAGAATCCGGGACAGAGCTCCGAGAGACCCAGTACTTC. The encoded protein is CASRESGTELRETQYF.

This chain joins TRBV6-2 or TRBV6-3 and TRBJ1-6; TRBD1 aligns across 11 bases. Germline trimming cut 6 bases from V and 10 bases from J; bases unmatched to any gene: 8. The CDR3 covers 15 residues. Per germline, CDR1 MNHEY and CDR2 SVGEGT. CDR3 sequence reads: CASRSRDRGYSPLHF. Here the CDR3 DNA reads TGTGCCAGCAGATCCCGGGACAGGGGGTACTCACCCCTCCACTTT.

V gene TRBV15 combines with J gene TRBJ2-1; D gene uncertain. V lost 1 base to trimming and J lost 9 bases, with 10 bases between them. Per germline, CDR1 LNHNV and CDR2 YYDKDF (reference sequence). There are 13 residues in the CDR3. CDR3 DNA: TGTGCCACCAGCAGAGTACCGTCGGGTGAGCAGTTCTTC. Translating gives CATSRVPSGEQFF.

The J gene is TRBJ1-2, the V gene TRBV5-4, with TRBD1 as a possible D gene (5 bases). CDR3 size: 15 residues. Trimming shortened V by 3 bases and J by 0 bases, and 12 bases separated the two germline ends. Germline V gives CDR1 SGHNT, CDR2 YYREEE (reference sequence). CDR3 amino acids: CASSSTTEANYGYTF. The CDR3 coding sequence is TGTGCCAGCAGCTCCACGACAGAAGCTAACTATGGCTACACCTTC.

V is TRBV27 and J is TRBJ2-5; 12 nucleotides align to TRBD2. The CDR3 covers 17 residues. V lost 5 bases, J lost 1 base, and 8 bases stayed unmatched. Per the germline V gene, CDR1 is MNHEY and CDR2 is SMNVEV (reference sequence). DNA for the CDR3: TGTGCCAGCAGTAACCCCCGACTAGCGGGAGCCCAAGAGACCCAGTACTTC. Translation gives CASSNPRLAGAQETQYF.

This chain joins TRBV7-6 and TRBJ1-5; possibly TRBD1 for D (5 bases). Germline CDR1 is SGHVS and CDR2 is FNYEAQ. The CDR3 is 16 residues long. V lost 2 bases and J lost 2, with 13 bases in between. CDR3 nucleotide sequence: TGTGCCAGCAGCTTAAGGGCAGGGAGTGGCAATCAGCCCCAGCATTTT. Its translation: CASSLRAGSGNQPQHF.

V and J are TRBV20-1 and TRBJ2-1; possibly TRBD1 for D (5 bases). CDR1 DFQATT and CDR2 SNEGSKA come from the germline V gene (reference sequence). There are 16 residues in the CDR3. V was pared by 0 bases and J by 2 bases, with 14 bases between. DNA of the CDR3: TGCAGTGCTAGAGAGCCGACAGCCAAACCCTACAATGAGCAGTTCTTC. It is translated as CSAREPTAKPYNEQFF.

CDR3 amino acids: CASSAGDRGVVNSPLHF. The DNA of the CDR3 is TGTGCCAGCAGTGCAGGGGACAGGGGTGTAGTGAATTCACCCCTCCACTTT. This sequence joins TRBV6-1 and TRBJ1-6; 10 nucleotides agree with TRBD1. The CDR3 extends over 17 amino acids. Per the germline V gene, CDR1 is MNHNS and CDR2 is SASEGT. V dropped 4 bases and J dropped 7; count of bases not matched to a gene: 10.

The J gene is TRBJ2-1, the V gene TRBV7-2; either TRBD1 or TRBD2 may supply D (5 bases each). Trimming removed 7 bases from V and 4 bases from J, with 17 bases in between. This CDR3 spans 15 amino acids. Germline V gene sequence: CDR1 SGHTA, CDR2 FQGNSA. CDR3 in amino acids: CASNPGTLRYNEQFF. For the CDR3, the DNA is TGTGCCAGCAACCCAGGGACCCTAAGGTACAATGAGCAGTTCTTC.

The chain uses TRBV6-2 or TRBV6-3 and TRBJ1-5; TRBD1 aligns across 8 bases. Per the germline V gene, CDR1 is MNHEY and CDR2 is SVGEGT. The CDR3 is 15 residues long. Unmatched junction bases numbered 3, after V lost 1 base and J lost 4 bases. The CDR3 protein is CASSYWTGINQPQHF. As DNA, the CDR3 is TGTGCCAGCAGTTACTGGACAGGGATAAATCAGCCCCAGCATTTT.

V gene TRBV2 combines with J gene TRBJ1-3; the D is unclear. The germline V gene encodes CDR1 SNHLY and CDR2 FYNNEI. Trimming cost V 5 bases and J 0 bases, with 11 bases left between them. This CDR3 has 15 amino acids. DNA of the CDR3: TGTGCCAGCAGTACACAAGGTGTCTCTGGAAACACCATATATTTT. Translation: CASSTQGVSGNTIYF.

The chain's CDR3 is CASSLGRGLTDTQYF. The CDR3 region has the DNA TGTGCCAGCAGCTTAGGCAGGGGGCTCACAGATACGCAGTATTTT. This chain uses TRBV7-6 with TRBJ2-3, with 8 bases identical to TRBD1. Germline V gene sequence: CDR1 SGHVS, CDR2 FNYEAQ. The CDR3 is 15 residues long. The trim removed 1 base at V and 2 bases at J, leaving 2 bases unmatched.

This rearrangement joins TRBV20-1 to TRBJ1-1, with 8 bases that match TRBD1. The V gene end was trimmed by 0 bases and the J gene end by 4 bases; junction bases not matched to a gene: 7. The CDR3 has 15 amino acids. Germline CDR1 is DFQATT and CDR2 is SNEGSKA (reference sequence). The CDR3 coding sequence is TGCAGTGCTAGAGATCGGACAGGGCCGGGCACTGAAGCTTTCTTT. As protein: CSARDRTGPGTEAFF.

The chain combines TRBV9 with TRBJ2-1, with D uncertain. Germline V gene lookup returns CDR1 SGDLS and CDR2 YYNGEE. Between the trimmed V and J ends, which lost 3 bases and 1 base, there was a span of 11 bases. CDR3 length equals 15 residues. CDR3 bases: TGTGCCAGCAGCGAAGATCTTCCTTCCTACAATGAGCAGTTCTTC. Translated, it gives CASSEDLPSYNEQFF.

This clonotype was observed a single time. This chain links TRBV6-1 with TRBJ1-3, with 9 bases identical to TRBD1. V dropped 6 bases and J dropped 1; count of bases not matched to a gene: 13. Germline CDR1 MNHNS, CDR2 SASEGT. The CDR3 runs to 18 residues. This chain's CDR3 is CASRAGTGSEGSGNTIYF. The CDR3 bases are TGTGCCAGCAGGGCCGGGACAGGGAGCGAGGGATCTGGAAACACCATATATTTT.

This clonotype has a single count. The rearrangement joins TRBV27 to TRBJ2-2, with D perhaps TRBD1 or TRBD2 (6 bases each). This CDR3 contains 16 residues. Germline V gene sequence: CDR1 MNHEY, CDR2 SMNVEV (reference sequence). Trimming removed 6 bases at V and 6 bases at J, with 20 bases between. In DNA, the CDR3 is TGTGCCAGCAGGAAGGAGGGGGTTTACGGCGCCGGGGAGCTGTTTTTT. This codes for CASRKEGVYGAGELFF.

The chain carries TRBV28 and TRBJ1-5; 9 bases fit TRBD1. Trimming took 8 bases from V and 0 from J; bases not matched to a gene: 8. Germline-derived CDR1 and CDR2 are MDHEN and SYDVKM. The CDR3 has 16 amino acids. The DNA for the CDR3 is TGTGCCAGCGCGACAGGGGGAACCGTTAGCAATCAGCCCCAGCATTTT. This encodes CASATGGTVSNQPQHF.